Here is one T cell receptor (beta chain) with its context. Its cognate antigen is unknown. Germline V gene lookup returns CDR1 SGHRS and CDR2 YFSETQ. V trimming: 0 bases; J trimming: 4 bases; junction bases outside the gene matches: 4. The CDR3 length is 15 residues. Authors' analysis steps: CDR3 differences across clinicopathological groups were used to build a distant-metastasis classifier for papillary thyroid cancer. TCRdb re-processed the PCR reads through MiXCR. TCRdb, not the original authors, processed these V and J calls. The repertoire holds around 38,000 clones, with around 28% as singletons. Every patient was untreated before thyroid surgery. The data were taken from a study of metastatic and nonmetastatic thyroid tumors. Study at large: It was across blood and tumor or nodule tissue from malignant and benign thyroid patients that repertoires were compared.

General study points: TCR beta diversity was reportedly significantly higher in malignant thyroid tumors than benign nodules, in blood and tumor.

V usage is TRBV5-1 and J usage is TRBJ2-7, with 10 bases fitting TRBD2. Input material: blood. The sequence came from a male donor with papillary thyroid cancer or a benign thyroid nodule (not recorded which). Some clones in this sample may be carry-over from other donors' samples. CDR3 amino acids: CASSLGSGRPYEQYF. The DNA for the CDR3 is TGCGCCAGCAGCTTGGGTAGCGGGAGGCCTTACGAGCAGTACTTC.